A single sample gave rise to the 18 T cell receptor beta chains below, sequenced in a study of blood T cell repertoires in COVID-19. This table comes from immunoSEQ multiplex PCR, and its TCRdb copy is limited to in-frame clones, with some not included. Among some 400,000 clones listed, 80% to 90% were seen once. Sequenced sample: peripheral blood. These receptors were taken from a woman in her 30s with COVID-19, enrolled during active disease.

Only a few counts were recorded for this clone. The chain uses TRBV10-2 and TRBJ1-5; D is perhaps TRBD1 (5 bases). Trimming pared 0 bases from V and 1 base from J, leaving 10 bases between. CDR1 and CDR2 from the germline V gene are WSHSY and SAAADI. The CDR3 runs 16 residues. The DNA of the CDR3 is TGCGCCAGCAGTGAGTCCGAGCGGGGCAGCAATCAGCCCCAGCATTTT. Amino acids: CASSESERGSNQPQHF.

The V gene is TRBV10-2, the J gene TRBJ1-1; maybe TRBD1 (5 bases). The CDR3 spans 14 residues. Trimming stripped 0 bases from V and 1 base from J, with 6 bases between. Germline V gene lookup returns CDR1 WSHSY and CDR2 SAAADI. The CDR3 bases are TGCGCCAGCAGTGAGTCGGGGGGGAACACTGAAGCTTTCTTT. As protein: CASSESGGNTEAFF.

This clone has a single count. V gene TRBV10-1 combines with J gene TRBJ2-3; TRBD2 matches 8 bases. Germline V gene lookup returns CDR1 WNHNN and CDR2 SYGVQD (reference sequence). The J segment lost 0 bases and the V segment lost 2 bases, leaving 4 bases of the junction unmatched. The length of the CDR3 is 16 residues. CDR3 sequence reads: CASSETSGSSTDTQYF. DNA for the CDR3: TGCGCCAGCAGTGAGACTAGCGGCTCTAGCACAGATACGCAGTATTTT.

Remarks on this clone: No DNA is shown, since the ends of the CDR3 on it are uncertain; the CDR3 is the one TCRdb lists. The chain carries TRBV5-6 and TRBJ2-7; the table gives TRBD2 as D, unverified against the DNA. Germline-derived CDR1 and CDR2 are SGHDT and YYEEEE. With termini counted, the CDR3 has 15 amino acids. The CDR3 reads CASSFGPGSGTEQYF.

In DNA form, the CDR3 reads TGTGCCAGCAGTCCTAGCGGGAGGCCACCCTACGAGCAGTACTTC. Amino acids: CASSPSGRPPYEQYF. The rearrangement joins TRBV28 to TRBJ2-7; TRBD2 matches at 11 bases. The CDR3 spans 15 residues. Germline V lookup: CDR1 MDHEN, CDR2 SYDVKM. V was clipped by 5 bases and J by 2 bases; unmatched bases: 5.

The chain is built from TRBV15 and TRBJ2-7; 7 bases map to TRBD2. Per the germline V gene, CDR1 is LNHNV and CDR2 is YYDKDF (reference sequence). V was pared by 4 bases and J by 2 bases, with 2 bases of the junction left unmatched. This CDR3 spans 13 amino acids. The CDR3 spells CATSIGLAYEQYF. CDR3 DNA: TGTGCCACCAGCATTGGACTAGCCTACGAGCAGTACTTC.

This chain uses TRBV6-5 with TRBJ1-6, with D uncertain. V lost 2 bases and J lost 7, with 6 bases in between. The CDR3 is made up of 13 amino acids. The germline gives CDR1 MNHEY, CDR2 SVGAGI. The CDR3 coding sequence is TGTGCCAGCAGTTACGGGCCGAATTCACCCCTCCACTTT. This encodes CASSYGPNSPLHF.

With respect to this clone: Other DNA sequences in this specimen translate into the identical CDR3. The gene calls are TRBV7-2 and TRBJ2-2; a weak D match, TRBD2 (6 bases). The CDR3 sequence is 16 residues long. Trimming shortened V by 0 bases and J by 1 base, and 9 bases separated the two germline ends. CDR1 SGHTA and CDR2 FQGNSA come from the germline V gene. In DNA form, the CDR3 reads TGTGCCAGCAGCTTAGCCCGGCGGGAGAACACCGGGGAGCTGTTTTTT. This codes for CASSLARRENTGELFF.

V gene TRBV14 combines with J gene TRBJ2-7, with D unresolved. CDR3 length: 14 amino acids. Germline loops: CDR1 SGHDN, CDR2 FVKESK. Trimming took 4 bases from V and 0 from J, leaving 10 bases between them. CDR3 loop: CASSPTTLSYEQYF. The CDR3 nucleotides read TGTGCCAGCAGCCCGACAACGCTCTCCTACGAGCAGTACTTC.

The CDR3 DNA is TGTGCCAGCAGCCGGACTAGCGGGAGGGCCAGTAGCACAGATACGCAGTATTTT. Encoded protein: CASSRTSGRASSTDTQYF. J is TRBJ2-3 and V is TRBV4-2; 15 nucleotides match TRBD2. CDR1 is LGHNA, CDR2 YNFKEQ, per germline. Unmatched junction bases numbered 5, after V lost 4 bases and J lost 0 bases. There are 18 residues in the CDR3.

The gene calls are TRBV6-5 and TRBJ1-1; 10 nucleotides agree with TRBD1. Germline CDR1 is MNHEY and CDR2 is SVGAGI. V was pared by 6 bases and J by 3 bases, with 4 bases of the junction left unmatched. The CDR3 loop spans 14 amino acids. The CDR3, as DNA: TGTGCCAGCAGCCCCGACAGGGGGCACACTGAAGCTTTCTTT. Its protein product is CASSPDRGHTEAFF.

The chain joins TRBV4-1 to TRBJ2-1, with 9 bases aligning to TRBD1. Germline V CDR1 and CDR2: MGHRA, YSYEKL. V dropped 5 bases and J dropped 3; count of bases not matched to a gene: 5. The CDR3 runs to 15 residues. CDR3 nucleotide sequence: TGCGCCAGCAGCTCCCGGACAGGGGTCTACAATGAGCAGTTCTTC. Residues: CASSSRTGVYNEQFF.

The chain links TRBV11-3 to TRBJ2-2, with D possibly matching TRBD2 (6 bases). The length of the CDR3 is 15 residues. CDR1 and CDR2 from the germline V gene are SGHNT and YENEEA. The ends were cut back, 1 base at V and 7 bases at J, with 13 bases in the middle. DNA of the CDR3: TGTGCCAGCAGCTTAGCGGGAGCCCGAGTCGGGGAGCTGTTTTTT. Translation: CASSLAGARVGELFF.

The chain couples TRBV7-9 to TRBJ2-1, with TRBD2 matching 8 bases. The CDR3 is made up of 16 amino acids. Germline V gene lookup returns CDR1 SEHNR and CDR2 FQNEAQ (reference sequence). The V and J ends lost 2 bases and 6 bases, in that order; junction bases with no gene match: 9. The CDR3 DNA follows: TGTGCCAGCAGCTTAATAGGAGGGCTAGCGGGCAATGAGCAGTTCTTC. Translating gives CASSLIGGLAGNEQFF.

In regard to this clone: Other DNA sequences within the sample encode an identical CDR3. The rearrangement joins TRBV5-1 to TRBJ1-1, with a tentative D call TRBD1 (6 bases). V was trimmed by 0 bases and J by 8 bases, leaving 8 bases between them. The germline V gene has CDR1 SGHRS and CDR2 YFSETQ. This CDR3 comprises 12 residues. For the CDR3, the DNA is TGCGCCAGCAGCTTGGACAGGGTCGAAGCTTTCTTT. This encodes CASSLDRVEAFF.

The gene calls are TRBV5-1 and TRBJ2-1, with TRBD2 matching 9 bases. CDR3 length: 16 amino acids. V trimming: 1 base; J trimming: 2 bases; junction bases outside the gene matches: 4. CDR1 is SGHRS, CDR2 YFSETQ, per germline. CDR3 nucleotides: TGCGCCAGCAGCTTGCCTAGCGGGACCCCCTACAATGAGCAGTTCTTC. This codes for CASSLPSGTPYNEQFF. The full variable domain, completed using reference TRBV5-1 and TRBJ2-1, is KAGVTQTPRYLIKTRGQQVTLSCSPISGHRSVSWYQQTPGQGLQFLFEYFSETQRNKGNFPGRFSGRQFSNSRSEMNVSTLELGDSALYLCASSLPSGTPYNEQFFGPGTRLTVL.

This clone came up a few times. The CDR3 region is CASRPGQNTEAFF. CDR3 in DNA: TGTGCCAGCAGACCGGGACAGAACACTGAAGCTTTCTTT. The chain couples TRBV28 to TRBJ1-1; the D gene is possibly TRBD1 (6 bases). Between the trimmed V and J ends, which lost 6 bases and 1 base, there was a span of 9 bases. Germline lookup yields CDR1 MDHEN and CDR2 SYDVKM. This CDR3 has 13 amino acids.

About this clone itself: The sample carries other DNA sequences with the same CDR3. The chain employs TRBV5-1 and TRBJ2-3, with 9 nucleotides matching TRBD1. The CDR3 spans 15 residues. The junction had 2 bases not matched to a gene; V was cut back by 0 bases and J by 3 bases. The germline gives CDR1 SGHRS, CDR2 YFSETQ. DNA for the CDR3: TGCGCCAGCAGCTTGGACGGACAGGGGACAGATACGCAGTATTTT. Its protein product is CASSLDGQGTDTQYF.